This T cell receptor beta chain was recorded in a study of OX40 agonist ivuxolimab in advanced cancers. Study context: Eligibility rules accepted prior anti-PD-1, anti-PD-L1 or anti-CTLA-4 therapy, and 40% to 50% had some.

V dropped 4 bases and J dropped 0 bases, with 9 bases sitting between them. The CDR3 runs to 14 residues. From germline, CDR1 is SGHRS and CDR2 YFSETQ. TCRdb keeps only in-frame clones here, not all; method: immunoSEQ multiplex PCR. The sample includes tens of thousands of clones, 89% of them seen just once. The input for sequencing was CD4+ or CD8+ T cells sorted from blood, taken in a trial of the OX40 agonist ivuxolimab. The chain is built from TRBV5-1 and TRBJ2-3, with D perhaps matching TRBD1 or TRBD2 (5 bases each). The clonotype comes from an adult with an advanced solid tumor such as melanoma, head and neck, liver or kidney cancer. CDR3 bases: TGCGCCAGCAGCGAATGGGACAGCACAGATACGCAGTATTTT. It encodes CASSEWDSTDTQYF.